The 4 T cell receptor beta chains below all came from one sample that was sequenced in a study of shared clonotypes between healthy human individuals. Only in-frame clones appear in the TCRdb table, and some are missing; sequencing was by immunoSEQ multiplex PCR. Of 640,000 or so clones listed, around 72% were seen once; the top ten hold 1.8%. Input material: memory CD4+ T cells sorted from blood. Subset denoted: CD45RA-negative fraction. The receptors derive from a woman aged 25 to 39 in good health.

V usage is TRBV29-1 and J usage is TRBJ2-7, with 11 bases fitting TRBD1. This CDR3 is built from 14 residues. V lost 4 bases, J lost 2 bases, and 4 bases stayed unmatched. Per the germline V gene, CDR1 is SQVTM and CDR2 is ANQGSEA. This CDR3 reads CSVGDRGVAYEQYF. For the CDR3, the DNA is TGCAGCGTTGGGGACAGGGGGGTGGCCTACGAGCAGTACTTC.

The rearrangement joins TRBV19 to TRBJ2-7; 8 bases agree with TRBD2. J gave up 0 bases and V 2 bases, and 9 bases lay outside the gene matches. This CDR3 has 17 residues. Germline CDR1 LNHDA, CDR2 SQIVND (reference sequence). CDR3: CASSIISGARGSYEQYF. The CDR3 region has the DNA TGTGCCAGTAGTATAATTAGCGGGGCTAGGGGCTCCTACGAGCAGTACTTC. Using reference TRBV19 and TRBJ2-7 for the parts outside the CDR3, the full variable domain is DGGITQSPKYLFRKEGQNVTLSCEQNLNHDAMYWYRQDPGQGLRLIYYSQIVNDFQKGDIAEGYSVSREKKESFPLTVTSAQKNPTAFYLCASSIISGARGSYEQYFGPGTRLTVT.

The rearrangement joins TRBV30 to TRBJ1-3, with a possible D match to TRBD1 (5 bases). V lost 2 bases to trimming and J lost 4 bases, with 21 bases between them. The CDR3 totals 17 residues. Germline CDR1 reads GTSNPN; CDR2 reads SVGIG (reference sequence). CDR3 protein: CAWSRMERGAGGNTIYF. In DNA, the CDR3 is TGTGCCTGGAGTAGGATGGAGCGAGGGGCAGGGGGAAACACCATATATTTT. The complete variable domain, with remaining parts taken from reference TRBV30 and TRBJ1-3, reads SQTIHQWPATLVQPVGSPLSLECTVEGTSNPNLYWYRQAAGRGLQLLFYSVGIGQISSEVPQNLSASRPQDRQFILSSKKLLLSDSGFYLCAWSRMERGAGGNTIYFGEGSWLTVV.

The chain is built from TRBV25-1 and TRBJ1-2; D ambiguous. The ends were cut back, 4 bases at V and 4 bases at J, with 13 bases in the middle. The CDR3 has 14 residues. The germline V gene has CDR1 MGHDK and CDR2 SYGVNS. This CDR3 reads CASSVAGATYGYTF. Written as DNA, the CDR3 is TGTGCCAGCAGTGTGGCGGGAGCTACCTATGGCTACACCTTC.